Described below is a single T cell receptor (beta chain) sequence and its context. Its antigen remains unknown. This sample is drawn from a study of OX40 agonist ivuxolimab in advanced cancers. The overall study: Melanoma, hepatocellular carcinoma, head and neck or renal cell cancer occurred in dose-escalation patients.

Generated by immunoSEQ multiplex PCR, the TCRdb table keeps only in-frame clones and is missing some. Among about 77,000 clones listed, over 85% were seen once. Overall study findings and caveats: Near-lowest levels of clonal expansion characterized partial responders at 0.1-3.0 mg/kg.

This CDR3 is built from 13 residues. CDR1 and CDR2 (germline): SGHVS, FQNEAQ. The V segment lost 3 bases and the J segment 7 bases; nucleotides outside the gene matches: 2. This chain links TRBV7-8 with TRBJ2-7; TRBD1 aligns across 11 bases. This material consisted of CD4+ or CD8+ T cells sorted from blood, taken in a trial of the OX40 agonist ivuxolimab. The TCR was taken from an adult with an advanced solid tumor such as melanoma, head and neck, liver or kidney cancer. DNA of the CDR3: TGTGCCAGCAGCTTGGACAGGGGGCAAGAGCAGTACTTC. It is translated as CASSLDRGQEQYF.